Reported below is one T cell receptor (beta chain). The CDR3 is 16 residues long. Germline-derived CDR1 and CDR2 are KGHDR and SFDVKD. V was clipped by 2 bases and J by 5 bases; unmatched bases: 9. Amplified TCR beta CDR3 regions came from RNA transcripts. With the HTBI primer set, the TCR CDR3 went through a first round of RT-PCR. TCRdb reanalysed the multiplex PCR reads using MiXCR and keeps one entry per CDR3 protein. Altogether a few hundred thousand distinct CDR3 sequences are present, around 45% being singletons, with the ten largest covering about 8.3%. This specimen belongs to a study of T cells in Graves' hyperthyroidism and ophthalmopathy.

Sequenced sample: peripheral blood or thyroid tissue (not recorded which). This sequence joins TRBV24-1 and TRBJ2-5; 8 bases fit TRBD1. This receptor was identified in a woman between 18 and 30 years old with Graves' hyperthyroidism. The CDR3 is CATSDSRTGFWETQYF. The CDR3 DNA follows: TGTGCCACCAGTGATTCTAGGACAGGGTTTTGGGAGACCCAGTACTTC.